Below are 6 T cell receptor beta chains sequenced from a single sample in a study of blood T cell repertoires in COVID-19. The repertoire was sequenced with immunoSEQ multiplex PCR; TCRdb's copy has only in-frame clones and lacks some. Here the sample spans some 300,000 clones, about 90% being singletons. The sample consisted of PBMCs or T cells enriched from blood (not recorded which). These receptors all come from a woman aged 45-65 years who had been exposed to COVID-19.

V is TRBV5-1 and J is TRBJ1-4, with TRBD1 matching 7 bases. V was pared by 4 bases and J by 8 bases, with 8 bases of the junction left unmatched. The CDR3 has 14 amino acids. CDR1 and CDR2 from the germline V gene are SGHRS and YFSETQ. In DNA form, the CDR3 reads TGCGCCAGCAGCATTGACAGGGAGCAGGAAAAACTGTTTTTT. Amino acid sequence: CASSIDREQEKLFF. The entire variable domain, with the rest obtained from reference TRBV5-1 and TRBJ1-4, is as follows: KAGVTQTPRYLIKTRGQQVTLSCSPISGHRSVSWYQQTPGQGLQFLFEYFSETQRNKGNFPGRFSGRQFSNSRSEMNVSTLELGDSALYLCASSIDREQEKLFFGSGTQLSVL.

This clone was seen a single time. The J gene is TRBJ2-5, the V gene TRBV7-2; TRBD1 matches 8 bases. V lost 5 bases to trimming and J lost 5 bases; unmatched junction nucleotides: 7. Germline loops: CDR1 SGHTA, CDR2 FQGNSA. This CDR3 is built from 14 residues. Written as DNA, the CDR3 is TGTGCCAGCAGCCAGCCAGGGGGCCGGGAGACCCAGTACTTC. Its translation: CASSQPGGRETQYF.

The chain links TRBV28 to TRBJ2-2; D unresolved. The germline V gene encodes CDR1 MDHEN and CDR2 SYDVKM. The CDR3 consists of 15 residues. With 1 base removed from V and 2 bases from J, the gap between germline ends came to 8 bases. CDR3 sequence: CASSLSGLNTGELFF. The DNA for the CDR3 is TGTGCCAGCAGTTTATCTGGCCTTAACACCGGGGAGCTGTTTTTT.

The gene calls are TRBV6-1 and TRBJ1-2; TRBD1 matches 8 bases. Trimming cost V 3 bases and J 8 bases; bases outside gene matches: 8. CDR1 is MNHNS and CDR2 is SASEGT in the germline V gene. The CDR3 totals 14 residues. The DNA for the CDR3 is TGTGCCAGCAGTGAGCAGGGGGCGGTCTCCGGCTACACCTTC. Amino acid sequence: CASSEQGAVSGYTF.

The genes are TRBV6-5 and TRBJ2-2; the D gene is possibly TRBD1 (5 bases). CDR1 and CDR2 (germline): MNHEY, SVGAGI. Trimming pared 7 bases from V and 6 bases from J, leaving 12 bases between. The CDR3 loop spans 13 amino acids. CDR3 nucleotide sequence: TGTGCCAGCATTCAGGGTTACGCCGGGGAGCTGTTTTTT. It translates to CASIQGYAGELFF.

The rearrangement links TRBV19 to TRBJ1-2, with TRBD1 matching 12 bases. This CDR3 comprises 15 residues. The junction had 3 bases not matched to a gene; V was cut back by 3 bases and J by 4 bases. CDR1 and CDR2 (germline): LNHDA, SQIVND (reference sequence). DNA for the CDR3: TGTGCCAGTAGTATCGGGACAGGGGGCAGCTATGGCTACACCTTC. This gives the protein CASSIGTGGSYGYTF. The full variable domain, its missing parts supplied by reference TRBV19 and TRBJ1-2, is DGGITQSPKYLFRKEGQNVTLSCEQNLNHDAMYWYRQDPGQGLRLIYYSQIVNDFQKGDIAEGYSVSREKKESFPLTVTSAQKNPTAFYLCASSIGTGGSYGYTFGSGTRLTVV.